A selection of T cell receptor delta chains follows, all from one sample in a study of gamma-delta chains in newborns, infants, children. TCRdb made new clone calls on the reads using CATT. The profile shows about 1,600 delta-chain clones, 40% to 55% of them singletons. Material for sequencing was blood. The receptor set was obtained from a child who had a fever. The CDR3 runs from the conserved cysteine through the conserved F or W. D genes are given only for firm matches. Expanded clones get a size class; other rows say once, few or many, or leave the size out.

TRDJ1 TRDD3 TRDV2 . TGTGCCTGTGACACTTTACTGGGGGATCCTTCGCGGACCGATAAACTCATCTTT CACDTLLGDPSRTDKLIF
TRDJ1 TRDD3 TRDV2 few TGTGCCCGTGACCGGCTGGGGGATATGTCCGATAAACTCATCTTT CARDRLGDMSDKLIF
TRDJ1 TRDD3 TRDV2 medium-sized TGTGCCTGTGACACCGTTGGTAGTACTGGGGGATACACCGATAAACTCATCTTT CACDTVGSTGGYTDKLIF
TRDJ1 . TRDV1 few TGTGCTCTTGGGGAACTAGCTCCTAAGATAGCGACCCCTTGGACCGATAAACTCATCTTT CALGELAPKIATPWTDKLIF
TRDJ1 TRDD3 TRDV2 medium-sized TGTGCCTGTGACACCGTCGAAAGACTGGGGGATCTGTTGGGCGATAAACTCATCTTT CACDTVERLGDLLGDKLIF
TRDJ2 . TRDV2 medium-sized TGTGCCTGTGACACCGTTCGGGGGAACTACGCCTCTTTGACAGCACAACTCTTCTTT CACDTVRGNYASLTAQLFF
TRDJ1 . TRDV2 . TGTGCCTGTGGCACGATGGGGGGGAAAACCGATAAACTCATCTTT CACGTMGGKTDKLIF
TRDJ1 . TRDV1 . TGTGCTCTTGAGGTATTCCCGCACCCAAGAGAAGACCCTCCTTACACCGATAAACTCATCTTT CALEVFPHPREDPPYTDKLIF
TRDJ1 TRDD3 TRDV3 medium-sized TGTGCCTTTAAGGCATTCGATGGGGGACGGGGCTACACCGATAAACTCATCTTT CAFKAFDGGRGYTDKLIF
TRDJ3 . TRDV2 large TGTGCCTGTGACACAACTGGAGGTCAGTCCTGGGACACCCGACAGATGTTTTTC CACDTTGGQSWDTRQMFF
TRDJ1 . TRDV2 medium-sized TGTGCCTGTGACTTCTTAAGGGGGGACGTAAACACGAACACCGATAAACTCATCTTT CACDFLRGDVNTNTDKLIF
TRDJ1 TRDD2 TRDV1 . TGTGCTCTTGGGGAACTTACCCTTCCTACGCGCAAAAACACCGATAAACTCATCTTT CALGELTLPTRKNTDKLIF
TRDJ1 TRDD3 TRDV2 . TGTGCCTGTGACGGCGTACTGGGGGGCCAAGACACCGATAAACTCATCTTT CACDGVLGGQDTDKLIF
TRDJ1 TRDD3 TRDV2 large TGTGCCTGTGACACCGCGGGTACTGGGGGATCGATGCCCGATAAACTCATCTTT CACDTAGTGGSMPDKLIF
TRDJ3 TRDD3 TRDV2 . TGTGCCTGTGACACCGGGGGATACGCGTCCTGGGACACCCGACAGATGTTTTTC CACDTGGYASWDTRQMFF
TRDJ1 . TRDV2 few TGTGCCTGTGACCTCCTAACCGACGGCGATAAACTCATCTTT CACDLLTDGDKLIF
TRDJ1 TRDD3 TRDV2 medium-sized TGTGCCTGTGACACCGTAGGGGGGATCCCCGAAGCGGAAAATAAACTCATCTTT CACDTVGGIPEAENKLIF
TRDJ1 TRDD3 TRDV1 . TGTGCTCTTGGGGACTACGACAAAATACGTGGGGGATACGTCTTGACCGATAAACTCATCTTT CALGDYDKIRGGYVLTDKLIF
TRDJ1 TRDD3 TRDV2 large TGTGCCTGTGACTACACTGGGGGATCGTACACCGATAAACTCATCTTT CACDYTGGSYTDKLIF
TRDJ1 TRDD3 TRDV2 large TGTGCCTGTGACGTACTCACTCCTAAGGCGCGTACAGGCACTGGGGGAAACACCGATAAACTCATCTTT CACDVLTPKARTGTGGNTDKLIF
TRDJ3 TRDD3 TRDV2 medium-sized TGTGCCTGTGACAAGCTTAATGGGGGATACCACTCCTGGGACACCCGACAGATGTTTTTC CACDKLNGGYHSWDTRQMFF
TRDJ2 TRDD3 TRDV2 medium-sized TGTGCCTGTGACAAACTGGGGGATACTTTGACAGCACAACTCTTCTTT CACDKLGDTLTAQLFF
TRDJ1 TRDD3 TRDV2 medium-sized TGTGCCTGTGACTCCCTACTGGGGCTACTCACCGATAAACTCATCTTT CACDSLLGLLTDKLIF
TRDJ1 . TRDV2 large TGTGCCTGTGACAAGTTGGGGGGCACCGATAAACTCATCTTT CACDKLGGTDKLIF
TRDJ1 TRDD3 TRDV2 large TGTGCCTGTGACACTTGGGGACTGGGGGCCGATAAACTCATCTTT CACDTWGLGADKLIF
TRDJ1 . TRDV2 medium-sized TGTGCCTGTGACCCACTGGATACTGGGAGGATAGGTTTTAAACTCATCTTT CACDPLDTGRIGFKLIF
TRDJ1 . TRDV1 . TGTGCTCTTGGGAAACCTTCCTACCGCGTACTGGGGGGTATGTGGGTATCCGATAAACTCATCTTT CALGKPSYRVLGGMWVSDKLIF
TRDJ1 TRDD3 TRDV1 . TGTGCTCTTGGGGAGCTCCACCCAGTATACTGGGGGAGAATATACACCGATAAACTCATCTTT CALGELHPVYWGRIYTDKLIF
TRDJ2 TRDD3 TRDV1 . TGTGCTCTTGGGGAACTTTTAATGGGGTATCCCCTACATCAACTGGGGGGGGTATTGACAGCACAACTCTTCTTT CALGELLMGYPLHQLGGVLTAQLFF
TRDJ1 . TRDV2 . TGTGCCTGTAACACCGTGGTCCACCGAAACAACGATAAACTCATCTTT CACNTVVHRNNDKLIF
TRDJ3 TRDD3 TRDV2 medium-sized TGTGCCTGTGACTCTACTGGGGGATACGCGGGGTCCTGGGACACCCGACAGATGTTTTTC CACDSTGGYAGSWDTRQMFF
TRDJ1 TRDD3 TRDV2 large TGTGCCTGTGACAAACTCTTACTGGGGGATAGTGTCGATAAACTCATCTTT CACDKLLLGDSVDKLIF
TRDJ1 TRDD3 TRDV2 large TGTGCCTGTGACACCGTCACTGGGGGACCACACCTCAAACTCATCTTT CACDTVTGGPHLKLIF
TRDJ1 TRDD3 TRDV2 large TGTGCCTGTGACACCGTGAATGGGGGATACGCTCTTTCCGATAAACTCATCTTT CACDTVNGGYALSDKLIF
TRDJ1 TRDD3 TRDV2 . TGTGCCTGTGACACTCTATCGCCCACTGGGGGATGCAATTTTAACACCGATAAACTCATCTTT CACDTLSPTGGCNFNTDKLIF
TRDJ1 TRDD3 TRDV2 medium-sized TGTGCCTGTGACACCGTGGAGGGGGGATCCGATAAACTCATCTTT CACDTVEGGSDKLIF